This TCR beta chain was sequenced for a study of brain metastases from non-small cell lung cancer. Overall study results and limits: TCR repertoires overlapped largely between brain metastases and matched primaries. Brain metastases had lower T-cell infiltration than primary tumors. In approximately 60% of brain metastases, T-cell clones were expanded compared with matched primary tumors.

Worth noting for this clone: Its target is unknown.

Generated by immunoSEQ multiplex PCR, the TCRdb table keeps only in-frame clones and is missing some. The sample holds about 7,400 clones, around four fifths seen once. This CDR3 contains 14 residues. Germline CDR1 is MGHRA and CDR2 is YSYEKL. Losses at the gene ends were 3 bases for V and 4 bases for J; bases not matched to a gene: 6. The chain has TRBV4-1 and TRBJ2-7; 7 bases map to TRBD1. The TCR comes from a donor older than 35 with non-small cell lung cancer. The specimen sequenced was primary lung tumor tissue. CDR3 DNA: TGCGCCAGCAGCCAGGGGACAGTGGGTTACGAGCAGTACTTC. This sequence encodes CASSQGTVGYEQYF.